Presented here are 30 T cell receptor beta chains from one specimen sequenced in a study of blood T cell repertoires in COVID-19. Method: immunoSEQ multiplex PCR; TCRdb's copy keeps in-frame clones and lacks some. The data hold over 250,000 clones, with 85% to 90% observed a single time. The sample taken for sequencing was peripheral blood. Every receptor here comes from a woman aged 45 to 65 with COVID-19, enrolled during active disease.

V is TRBV6-1 and J is TRBJ1-2; 9 nucleotides line up with TRBD1. The V gene's germline CDR1 is MNHNS and CDR2 SASEGT. The CDR3 length is 14 residues. With 3 bases clipped from V and 5 bases from J, the junction kept 4 bases outside the gene matches. The DNA for the CDR3 is TGTGCCAGCAGTGAGGGACAGGGATGGTATGGCTACACCTTC. Its protein product is CASSEGQGWYGYTF.

This chain uses TRBV2 with TRBJ2-7; 11 bases line up with TRBD2. J was trimmed by 2 bases and V by 11 bases; bases with no gene match: 5. This CDR3 region has 13 residues. The germline V gene encodes CDR1 SNHLY and CDR2 FYNNEI. The CDR3 coding sequence is TGTGCCGGAAGACTAGCGGGGCCCTACGAGCAGTACTTC. Residues: CAGRLAGPYEQYF.

The chain combines TRBV30 with TRBJ2-3, with D possibly matching TRBD1 (6 bases). This CDR3 spans 13 amino acids. CDR1 is GTSNPN, CDR2 SVGIG, per germline (reference sequence). V gave up 7 bases and J gave up 1 base, with 12 bases separating them. The CDR3 DNA is TGTGCCTACAGGGTCCCCGGCACAGATACGCAGTATTTT. Protein product: CAYRVPGTDTQYF.

The CDR3 DNA reads TGTGCCAGCAGCCCTCACCAGGGCCTTGTTACTGAAGCTTTCTTT. Residues: CASSPHQGLVTEAFF. The chain links TRBV9 to TRBJ1-1; perhaps TRBD1 as D (5 bases). Trimming left V 4 bases short and J 5 bases short, with 18 bases between. Germline-derived CDR1 and CDR2 are SGDLS and YYNGEE. This CDR3 is built from 15 residues.

This chain connects TRBV5-1 to TRBJ2-5; TRBD1 aligns across 7 bases. Germline V gene lookup returns CDR1 SGHRS and CDR2 YFSETQ. This CDR3 is 13 amino acids long. The V segment lost 1 base and the J segment 3 bases; nucleotides outside the gene matches: 0. CDR3 in DNA: TGCGCCAGCAGCTTGACAGGGGAAGAGACCCAGTACTTC. As protein: CASSLTGEETQYF.

The V and J genes are TRBV4-1 and TRBJ2-1; the D gene is possibly TRBD2 (6 bases). This CDR3 has 15 amino acids. The V gene lost 3 bases and the J gene lost 5 bases, with 14 bases spanning the gap. Germline-derived CDR1 and CDR2 are MGHRA and YSYEKL. CDR3 amino acids: CASSQGTGQNNEQFF. CDR3 sequence (DNA): TGCGCCAGCAGCCAGGGGACTGGGCAAAACAATGAGCAGTTCTTC.

The V gene is TRBV5-1, the J gene TRBJ2-7; 7 bases match TRBD2. CDR3 length equals 13 residues. Germline CDR1 SGHRS, CDR2 YFSETQ. V dropped 4 bases and J dropped 6; count of bases not matched to a gene: 7. CDR3 in amino acids: CASSGYLAVEQYF. For the CDR3, the DNA is TGCGCCAGCAGCGGATACCTAGCGGTCGAGCAGTACTTC. The full variable domain, rest sourced from reference TRBV5-1 and TRBJ2-7, is KAGVTQTPRYLIKTRGQQVTLSCSPISGHRSVSWYQQTPGQGLQFLFEYFSETQRNKGNFPGRFSGRQFSNSRSEMNVSTLELGDSALYLCASSGYLAVEQYFGPGTRLTVT.

The chain combines TRBV10-2 with TRBJ1-6; TRBD1 is a possible D gene (6 bases). CDR3 length equals 17 residues. Trimming removed 3 bases at V and 10 bases at J, with 22 bases between. Germline-derived CDR1 and CDR2 are WSHSY and SAAADI. The CDR3 DNA reads as TGCGCCAGCAGTGAAAGGGGGGCAGCTAAGCGGGACTCACCCCTCCACTTT. It encodes CASSERGAAKRDSPLHF.

This chain joins TRBV20-1 and TRBJ2-1, with D perhaps TRBD1 (5 bases). Deletions cut 3 bases from V and 15 bases from J, with 18 bases between. The CDR3 runs 12 residues. Germline CDR1 reads DFQATT; CDR2 reads SNEGSKA (reference sequence). The DNA for the CDR3 is TGCAGTGCTAGTCCCCAGGGTCTTGGTCTGTTCTTC. Protein sequence: CSASPQGLGLFF.

This chain uses TRBV7-9 with TRBJ1-4; the D is unclear. Germline-derived CDR1 and CDR2 are SEHNR and FQNEAQ (reference sequence). The ends were cut back, 1 base at V and 7 bases at J, with 4 bases in the middle. This CDR3 comprises 12 residues. In nucleotides, the CDR3 is TGTGCCAGCAGCTTAGTAGCTGAAAAACTGTTTTTT. Translation: CASSLVAEKLFF.

Only one count was recorded for this clone. The V call is TRBV5-1, the J call TRBJ2-1, with 13 nucleotides matching TRBD2. Germline CDR1 reads SGHRS; CDR2 reads YFSETQ. CDR3 size: 20 residues. V shed 4 bases, J shed 5 bases, and the junction held 18 bases outside the gene matches. In DNA, the CDR3 is TGCGCCAGCAGCAAACAGCCGGGACTAGCGGGACTCACAAATCACAATGAGCAGTTCTTC. Its protein product is CASSKQPGLAGLTNHNEQFF.

The chain joins TRBV4-1 to TRBJ1-1; 7 nucleotides match TRBD1. Trimming took 2 bases from V and 11 from J; bases not matched to a gene: 23. The CDR3 is 18 residues long. CDR1 is MGHRA, CDR2 YSYEKL, per germline. The CDR3 nucleotides are TGCGCCAGCAGCCAAAACCCTTACCACGGAGACAGGGTGACGAATGCTTTCTTT. As protein: CASSQNPYHGDRVTNAFF.

With respect to this clone: Germline is not matched at one junction end, which may reflect a read error. The rearrangement links TRBV10-3 to TRBJ2-3; D gene ambiguous. Germline CDR1 reads ENHRY; CDR2 reads SYGVKD. The CDR3 is 14 residues long. The CDR3 loop is CAIREYTGTDTQYF. CDR3 nucleotides: TGTGCCATCAGGGAGTATACGGGCACAGATACGCAGTATTTT.

Regarding this clone: One end of the junction varies from germline; a read error may be responsible. This chain connects TRBV9 to TRBJ1-5; 7 bases agree with TRBD1. The CDR3 contains 14 residues. Germline values: CDR1 SGDLS, CDR2 YYNGEE. The CDR3 loop is CANSGGTGNQPQHF. CDR3 in DNA: TGTGCCAACAGCGGTGGGACAGGCAATCAGCCCCAGCATTTT.

V is TRBV2 and J is TRBJ2-1; 8 nucleotides match TRBD1. Germline V gene lookup returns CDR1 SNHLY and CDR2 FYNNEI. The CDR3 contains 14 residues. The trim removed 7 bases at V and 4 bases at J, leaving 6 bases unmatched. CDR3 sequence reads: CASIRQGMYNEQFF. In nucleotides, the CDR3 is TGTGCCAGCATTAGACAGGGGATGTACAATGAGCAGTTCTTC.

This chain connects TRBV11-3 to TRBJ1-2; 7 bases are a match to TRBD1. The V and J ends lost 5 bases and 6 bases, in that order; junction bases with no gene match: 12. This CDR3 is 15 amino acids long. Germline assignment: CDR1 SGHNT and CDR2 YENEEA. CDR3 sequence reads: CASSTRQGRLNGYTF. CDR3 nucleotides: TGTGCCAGCAGCACTCGACAGGGTAGATTGAATGGCTACACCTTC.

The rearrangement joins TRBV5-5 to TRBJ1-6, with D tentatively TRBD1 (6 bases). Germline assignment: CDR1 SGHKS and CDR2 YYEKEE (reference sequence). The length of the CDR3 is 14 residues. The V end lost 2 bases, the J end lost 9 bases, and 12 bases lay between the germline ends. CDR3 nucleotides: TGTGCCAGCAGCTTAGATCCAGGGGCTTCACCCCTCCACTTT. Translated: CASSLDPGASPLHF.

The chain combines TRBV6-5 with TRBJ1-1, with 8 bases lining up with TRBD1. J was trimmed by 1 base and V by 6 bases; bases with no gene match: 7. Germline values: CDR1 MNHEY, CDR2 SVGAGI. CDR3 length: 15 amino acids. The CDR3 bases are TGTGCCAGCAGAGACAGGGGCAAGGGGAACACTGAAGCTTTCTTT. Its protein is CASRDRGKGNTEAFF.

V usage is TRBV14 and J usage is TRBJ1-6; 8 nucleotides align to TRBD1. The J segment lost 7 bases and the V segment lost 6 bases, leaving 5 bases of the junction unmatched. This CDR3 is built from 14 residues. The germline gives CDR1 SGHDN, CDR2 FVKESK. The CDR3, as DNA: TGTGCCAGCAGACCCGGGACAGGCAATTCACCCCTCCACTTT. It specifies CASRPGTGNSPLHF.

The V call is TRBV19, the J call TRBJ1-1; D unclear. This CDR3 has 13 residues. V was trimmed by 5 bases and J by 1 base, leaving 8 bases between them. Germline V gives CDR1 LNHDA, CDR2 SQIVND (reference sequence). The CDR3 DNA follows: TGTGCCAGTAGTGTCCACAGGAACACTGAAGCTTTCTTT. This translates into CASSVHRNTEAFF.

The chain links TRBV6-5 to TRBJ1-1; 9 bases line up with TRBD1. Germline V gene data show CDR1 as MNHEY and CDR2 as SVGAGI. V shed 6 bases and J 5 bases; nucleotides not matched to a gene: 10. The CDR3 is made up of 15 amino acids. Written as DNA, the CDR3 is TGTGCCAGCAGGATTCAACAGGGGGCGGGAACTGAAGCTTTCTTT. Amino acids: CASRIQQGAGTEAFF.

The chain employs TRBV29-1 and TRBJ2-7; 10 bases are shared with TRBD1. From germline, CDR1 is SQVTM and CDR2 ANQGSEA. This CDR3 region has 14 residues. J gave up 4 bases and V 4 bases, and 7 bases lay outside the gene matches. The DNA of the CDR3 is TGCAGCGTTGTCCCCCGGACAGGGGGTTACGAGCAGTACTTC. Residues: CSVVPRTGGYEQYF.

The chain links TRBV5-1 to TRBJ2-2, with TRBD1 identical over 8 bases. From germline, CDR1 is SGHRS and CDR2 YFSETQ. The CDR3 length is 15 residues. V shed 5 bases, J shed 5 bases, and the junction held 8 bases outside the gene matches. CDR3 coding DNA: TGCGCCAGCAGTTCGACAGGGGATAGAACCGGGGAGCTGTTTTTT. Protein: CASSSTGDRTGELFF.

The V gene is TRBV3-1 (or the pseudogene TRBV3-2), the J gene TRBJ1-1; 9 bases agree with TRBD1. This CDR3 has 14 residues. CDR1 LGHDT and CDR2 YNNKEL come from the germline V gene (reference sequence). J lost 5 bases, V lost 7 bases, and 8 bases had no gene match. DNA for the CDR3: TGTGCCAGCATCTTGACAGGGGGACGTACTGAAGCTTTCTTT. Protein sequence: CASILTGGRTEAFF.

This clone was detected once. This chain connects TRBV3-1 (or the pseudogene TRBV3-2) to TRBJ1-1; D not resolved. The CDR3 has 13 residues. Trimming removed 1 base from V and 10 bases from J, with 13 bases in between. Germline values: CDR1 LGHDT, CDR2 YNNKEL (reference sequence). CDR3 in DNA: TGTGCCAGCAGCCAAGGCTACCCGAAGTTAGCTTTCTTT. Amino acids: CASSQGYPKLAFF.

Concerning this clone: The identical CDR3 is also encoded by other nucleotide sequences in the sample. V usage is TRBV7-2 and J usage is TRBJ2-7; D perhaps matches TRBD1 (5 bases). Trimming pared 1 base from V and 3 bases from J, leaving 7 bases between. The germline V gene encodes CDR1 SGHTA and CDR2 FQGNSA. This CDR3 region has 13 residues. The chain's CDR3 is CASSLEQGYEQYF. The CDR3 DNA sequence: TGTGCCAGCAGCTTAGAGCAGGGCTACGAGCAGTACTTC.

This chain links TRBV11-2 with TRBJ2-1, with 7 bases aligning to TRBD2. The germline V gene has CDR1 SGHAT and CDR2 FQNNGV. V dropped 2 bases and J dropped 6; count of bases not matched to a gene: 4. The CDR3 has 14 amino acids. CDR3: CASSLQGGGNEQFF. CDR3 nucleotide sequence: TGTGCCAGCAGCTTACAGGGCGGGGGCAATGAGCAGTTCTTC. The whole variable domain, remainder taken from reference TRBV11-2 and TRBJ2-1, is EAGVAQSPRYKIIEKRQSVAFWCNPISGHATLYWYQQILGQGPKLLIQFQNNGVVDDSQLPKDRFSAERLKGVDSTLKIQPAKLEDSAVYLCASSLQGGGNEQFFGPGTRLTVL.

The gene calls are TRBV5-1 and TRBJ2-2, with D maybe TRBD2 (6 bases). Trimming stripped 1 base from V and 7 bases from J, with 17 bases between. Germline-derived CDR1 and CDR2 are SGHRS and YFSETQ. The CDR3 extends over 16 amino acids. The CDR3 loop is CASSLFAGSGVGELFF. The CDR3 DNA reads TGCGCCAGCAGCTTGTTTGCAGGGTCGGGAGTCGGGGAGCTGTTTTTT.

The DNA of the CDR3 is TGTGCCATCAGGACAGGGGATCATAATTCACCCCTCCACTTT. Its translation: CAIRTGDHNSPLHF. The J gene is TRBJ1-6, the V gene TRBV10-3; TRBD1 aligns across 8 bases. V shed 6 bases and J 5 bases; nucleotides not matched to a gene: 3. Per the germline V gene, CDR1 is ENHRY and CDR2 is SYGVKD. The CDR3 contains 14 residues.

The chain carries TRBV5-8 and TRBJ2-3; the match to TRBD2 covers 13 bases. The CDR3 length is 16 residues. The trim removed 5 bases at V and 2 bases at J, leaving 5 bases unmatched. Germline V gene sequence: CDR1 SGHTS, CDR2 YDEGEE. CDR3 residues: CASSAGLAGVTDTQYF. DNA for the CDR3: TGTGCCAGCAGTGCTGGACTAGCGGGAGTCACAGATACGCAGTATTTT.